This TCR beta chain emerged from a study of cytomegalovirus exposure and HLA in healthy donors (dated by TCRdb to 2016 to 2017). Background on the whole study: An earlier analysis of roughly 500 of the donors reported 250 to 350 Gb of sequence data and around 120 million unique TCR beta sequences obtained from some 200 million T cells. Genome-wide SNP genotypes for about 65% of the roughly 670 donors were used in a later genetic analysis, which treated that subset as a discovery cohort. Of the roughly 400 genotyped donors, around 81% fell in the genetic ancestry cluster associated with self-reported Caucasian donors. To predict cytomegalovirus infection status, the study combined high-throughput TCR immunosequencing, statistical association of individual TCRs with disease status, and machine learning. Because of strong linkage in the cohort, four to six DR-DQ haplotypes were treated as single units for association and clustering. The study was designed to test whether signatures of past pathogen exposure could be identified by cataloging public T cell receptors. The number of donors typed differed by locus, with 629-630 for A, B, C, DRB1 and DQB1, over 500 for DQA1, 600 to 610 for DPA1, and approximately 470 for DPB1. A separate validation cohort of over a hundred different subjects was used in addition to the 666-subject first cohort. About 320 gigabases of sequencing data and approximately 93 million unique TCR sequences were included in an early release covering about 600 HLA-typed donors. Both class I and class II loci were covered by HLA typing, at four-digit resolution. To decide whether each TCR beta V gene segment behaved as functional or pseudogenic, an earlier analysis of some 570 of the donors relied on high-throughput TCR beta sequencing. The later analysis used no new phenotypic data to find candidate immune exposures, relying instead on TCR beta sequences and their occurrence across donors. The study profiled the T cell repertoires of hundreds of subjects by immunosequencing and related them to cytomegalovirus serostatus. Among approximately 370 genotyped donors of the cohort, an average of around 250,000 unique TCR beta nucleotide sequences was sequenced per donor, of which 15% to 20% were non-productive. Alongside the repertoire data, information on donor age, sex, ethnicity and CMV serostatus was compiled. All discovery cohort repertoires had been generated on a single sequencing platform. In a later analysis, previously published TCR beta repertoires from about 640 donors were re-analyzed and high-resolution HLA genotyping was added so that TCR occurrence patterns could be studied.

The library was built by means of the immunoSEQ multiplex PCR assay. For the multiplex PCR, a mixture combining 60 forward primers for TCR Vbeta segments and 13 reverse primers for TCR Jbeta segments was used. The CDR3 region of rearranged TCR beta genes was amplified from genomic DNA by a multiplex PCR assay. Amplified TCR beta libraries were sequenced as 87-base-pair reads on the Illumina HiSeq System. The published analysis was carried out like this. Across the 670 or so repertoires, a later analysis counted tens of millions of unique TCR beta chains, about 10 million of which were shared by at least two donors. Raw reads were error-corrected and collapsed into unique sequences with a nearest-neighbor algorithm that merged closely related sequences to remove PCR and sequencing errors. V, D and J gene segments were assigned by aligning CDR3 sequences to IMGT reference sequences. For a sequence to be retained, a match of at least six nucleotides was required to both a V gene segment and a J gene segment. Rearrangements were called productive when the CDR3 lacked stop codons and stayed in frame with V and J; all others were non-productive. Following IMGT convention, CDR3 was defined as the stretch from the second conserved V-encoded cysteine to the conserved J-encoded phenylalanine. In an earlier analysis of just under 600 of the donors, sequences lacking an unambiguous match to a single V gene segment were excluded. In an earlier analysis of several hundred of the donors, V segments were called functional above 56.7% productive rearrangements and were called segregating when the between-donor standard deviation exceeded 5%. A statistical classification framework was developed to diagnose cytomegalovirus status using the catalog of TCR beta chain sequences. In a later analysis, TCR nucleotide sequences were compared against IMGT/GENE-DB human TR gene sequences so that V and J genes could be assigned. Using the TCRdist pipeline, a later analysis assigned CDR3 sequences along with most-parsimonious VDJ recombination scenarios. In a later analysis, every TCR beta chain was defined by the combination of its CDR3 amino acid sequence and its V-gene family, and reads without a unique V-gene family were dropped. In a later analysis, some 600 highly shared, low-generation-probability nucleotide sequences were removed to address suspected cross-contamination and a sequencing artifact. In a later analysis, a clonal expansion index was calculated for each public chain from normalized within-repertoire ranks of inferred template counts. Generation probabilities in a later analysis came from a VDJ recombination model fitted to out-of-frame rearrangements, and those results were checked against IGoR. In a later analysis, TCR-TCR, TCR-HLA and TCR-CMV co-occurrence was scored with hypergeometric tests, and a repertoire-size bias correction was applied to TCR pairs. False discovery rates were estimated in a later analysis by permuting HLA or CMV assignments 20 times. A later analysis grouped co-occurring TCRs with DBSCAN, adding TCRdist sequence similarity when clustering within HLA-allele-positive subsets. For co-occurrence clustering, repertoires with fewer than 30,000 or more than 120,000 public chains were excluded, along with roughly five repertoires with anomalous nucleotide sharing. TCRdb provides this immuneACCESS table in a form limited to in-frame rearrangements. Some clones are lacking; in checked studies, under half of them reflect an unresolved V gene, and why the rest are absent is not known. V, J and clone size are those of that table, while D and trimming were read from the DNA. The sample table holds over 150,000 clones, of which about 80% were seen once. The ten largest clonotypes hold about 9.6% of the sample.

With regard to this clone: Its antigen has not been determined. It has no much larger one-base neighbor in the sample; base qualities were not kept.

CDR1 and CDR2 are drawn from the germline V gene: KGHSH, LQKENI. Trimming removed 3 bases from V and 1 base from J, leaving 6 bases between the germline ends. The CDR3, cysteine through phenylalanine, is 13 amino acids long. The retained sequence is limited to the CDR3, 39 bases, with the frame set at the first base. Overall study results and their limits: Most TCR sequences were seen in very few donors, while some public TCRs were found in many individuals. Presence/absence analyses assumed roughly uniform sequencing depth across donors, an assumption that may not hold. A further reported finding was that TCR beta sequences accurately predicted the HLA-A and HLA-B alleles for most subjects in the first cohort. In a later analysis, HLA-associated TCR beta chains showed more clonal expansion and lower generation probabilities than non-associated chains that were equally common. Some IMGT-functional V segments, including TRBV6-2 and TRBV6-3, could not be distinguished by the 87-base-pair reads and were therefore excluded. Because counts were too low, more than 15 rarely observed V segments, including chromosome 9 orphons, were left out of the earlier analysis of 587 of the donors. Broadly in line with IMGT annotations, most TCR beta V segments showed up in productive rearrangements about 87% or about 30% of the time in an earlier analysis of 450 to 750 of the donors. According to a later analysis, TCR association rates differed among HLA loci, with DRB1 alleles showing the most associated TCRs and HLA-C alleles showing the fewest. The cohort was sequenced for TCR beta chains only, and without alpha or paired-chain data the features that could be detected were limited. In a later analysis, several top co-occurrence clusters were reported to appear linked to parvovirus B19, influenza, CMV and Epstein-Barr virus. Cytomegalovirus status was reported to be diagnosed by the classifier with high specificity and sensitivity in both the original and validation cohorts. It was suggested by the authors that the approach could potentially be generalized to other disease states and immunological phenotypes. When HLA alleles, especially DR and DQ, strongly co-occurred, TCR associations were difficult to assign to individual alleles. Compared with the approximately 600-donor mean, donors in an Asian-associated ancestry cluster had fewer N-insertions in productive TCRs, according to a later genetic analysis. In the study, approximately 160 TCR beta chains were listed as associated with cytomegalovirus. Immune exposure information for the cohort was limited to CMV serostatus. An association between a missense DCLRE1C variant and V-gene and J-gene trimming of TCR beta chains was found in a later genetic analysis and replicated in an independent cohort. A cluster of highly shared sequence variants was judged likely to be a technical artifact of the sequencing pipeline. In a later analysis, around 17,000 TCR beta sequences were associated with specific HLA alleles at a false discovery rate of 0.05. Because some donors lacked HLA typing at each locus, the association tests relied only on the typed subset. A few of the identified cytomegalovirus-associated TCR beta chains were confirmed in vitro to be specific for cytomegalovirus antigens. In a later analysis, most CMV-associated TCR beta chains were found to appear HLA-restricted, with HLA associations seemingly driven largely by CMV exposure. Correlated functional status among segregating V segments might be attributable to linkage disequilibrium, but an unknown experimental factor could not be ruled out.

The cohort consisted of some 670 healthy bone marrow donors. At the time of sampling, all cohort members were nominally healthy, though unrecorded immune exposures were likely present. The donor was CMV seropositive and belonged to the group of more than 250 seropositive cohort members. A peripheral blood sample was collected from each donor, and TCR beta sequencing was performed on peripheral blood mononuclear cells. Genomic DNA extraction from the blood cell samples was performed with the Qiagen DNeasy Blood Extraction Kit. This clonotype originated in a man younger than 35 in good health and CMV-seropositive. Sequencing was carried out using PBMCs. The rearrangement combines TRBV18 with TRBJ1-1; no D gene can be assigned with confidence. In nucleotides, the sequence is TGTGCCAGCTCACCCGAACAGAACACTGAAGCTTTCTTT. This encodes CASSPEQNTEAFF.